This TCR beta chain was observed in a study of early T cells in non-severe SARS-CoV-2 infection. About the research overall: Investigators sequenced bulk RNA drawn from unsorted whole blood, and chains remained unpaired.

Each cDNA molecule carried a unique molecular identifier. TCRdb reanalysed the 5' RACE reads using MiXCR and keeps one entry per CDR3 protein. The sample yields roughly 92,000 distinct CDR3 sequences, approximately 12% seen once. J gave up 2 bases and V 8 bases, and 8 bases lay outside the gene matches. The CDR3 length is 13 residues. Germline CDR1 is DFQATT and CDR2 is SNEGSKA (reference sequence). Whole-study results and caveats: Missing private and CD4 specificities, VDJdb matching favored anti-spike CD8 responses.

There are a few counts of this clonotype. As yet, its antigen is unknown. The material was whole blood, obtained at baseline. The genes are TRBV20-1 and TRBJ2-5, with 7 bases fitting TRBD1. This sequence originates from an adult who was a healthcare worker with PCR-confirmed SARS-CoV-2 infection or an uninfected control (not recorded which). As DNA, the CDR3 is TGCAGTTCCACAGGGGTAGATCAAGAGACCCAGTACTTC. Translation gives CSSTGVDQETQYF.